One T cell receptor (beta chain) is described in this entry. Its antigen is not known. This sample's treatment: AdE1-LMPpoly-expanded autologous EBV-specific T-cell therapy followed by anti-PD-1 nivolumab. Trimming left V 2 bases short and J 5 bases short, with 10 bases between. In germline, CDR1 is SGHTA, CDR2 FQGTGA. This CDR3 has 14 amino acids. This sample stems from a study of EBV T-cell therapy then PD-1 blockade in nasopharyngeal carcinoma. Data came from immunoSEQ multiplex PCR; TCRdb stores just in-frame clones and leaves some out. Among around 23,000 clones listed, 84% were seen once. The rearrangement uses TRBV7-3 and TRBJ2-4, with a weak D call TRBD1 (5 bases). This specimen was CD8+ T cells from blood, taken at roughly day 60 from a patient whose treatment included autologous EBV-specific T cells and nivolumab. The clonotype originates from a man aged 35-49 years with nasopharyngeal carcinoma. CDR3 DNA sequence: TGTGCCAGCAGCTTAGGGGCCGGACAAAACATTCAGTACTTC. This codes for CASSLGAGQNIQYF.